Listed here are 16 T cell receptor beta chains from one sample, sequenced in a study of blood T cell repertoires in COVID-19. The repertoire was sequenced with immunoSEQ multiplex PCR; TCRdb's copy has only in-frame clones and lacks some. The data show more than 250,000 clones, with approximately 87% seen just once and around 4.5% held by the top ten. Material for sequencing was peripheral blood. The source is a man in his sixties who had recovered from COVID-19.

The chain employs TRBV19 and TRBJ2-2; TRBD2 matches at 11 bases. Trimming cost V 7 bases and J 7 bases; bases outside gene matches: 17. Per the germline V gene, CDR1 is LNHDA and CDR2 is SQIVND (reference sequence). The CDR3 contains 18 residues. CDR3 region: CASTQGAVAGGPGGELFF. DNA for the CDR3: TGTGCCAGTACCCAAGGGGCGGTAGCGGGGGGGCCTGGCGGGGAGCTGTTTTTT.

The chain carries TRBV28 and TRBJ1-2; TRBD1 might be the D (6 bases). Germline CDR1 reads MDHEN; CDR2 reads SYDVKM. CDR3 length equals 13 residues. The ends were cut back, 5 bases at V and 2 bases at J, with 9 bases in the middle. This CDR3 reads CASSATGNYGYTF. CDR3 coding DNA: TGTGCCAGCAGTGCAACAGGGAACTATGGCTACACCTTC.

The chain recombines TRBV6-1 with TRBJ1-3; 11 bases line up with TRBD1. From germline, CDR1 is MNHNS and CDR2 SASEGT. With V trimmed by 3 bases and J by 0 bases, 7 bases remained unmatched. This CDR3 spans 18 amino acids. This CDR3 is CASSDRTGGYVSGNTIYF. CDR3 coding DNA: TGTGCCAGCAGTGACCGGACAGGGGGCTATGTCTCTGGAAACACCATATATTTT.

Concerning this clone itself: The junction does not match germline at one end; this may be a read error. This chain connects TRBV6-1 to TRBJ1-5; maybe TRBD1 (5 bases). Germline V gives CDR1 MNHNS, CDR2 SASEGT. There are 20 residues in the CDR3. CDR3 nucleotide sequence: TGTGCCAGTAGTGATACTACGCTTGGGAGGGGCGGAAGGGGCAATCAGCCCCAGCATTTT. Amino acids: CASSDTTLGRGGRGNQPQHF.

The genes are TRBV6-5 and TRBJ1-3; tentatively, D is TRBD1 (6 bases). V lost 0 bases, J lost 9 bases, and 12 bases lay in between. This CDR3 is 14 amino acids long. The germline V gene has CDR1 MNHEY and CDR2 SVGAGI. As DNA, the CDR3 is TGTGCCAGCAGTTACTCGCAGCGAGGGGGCACCATATATTTT. Its translation is CASSYSQRGGTIYF.

This chain joins TRBV6-6 and TRBJ1-4; 7 positions match TRBD1. The V segment lost 10 bases and the J segment 8 bases; nucleotides outside the gene matches: 10. Germline values: CDR1 MNHNY, CDR2 SVGAGI (reference sequence). The CDR3 consists of 13 residues. The CDR3 is CATRVRGLEKLFF. The CDR3 bases are TGTGCCACCCGGGTAAGGGGGCTGGAAAAACTGTTTTTT.

As DNA, the CDR3 is TGTGCCAGCAGCTTAGAGGCTAGGGGGATTAGCGGGTCTAGCACAGATACGCAGTATTTT. Translated: CASSLEARGISGSSTDTQYF. The chain joins TRBV11-2 to TRBJ2-3, with D perhaps matching TRBD2 (7 bases). The V end lost 0 bases, the J end lost 0 bases, and 22 bases lay between the germline ends. Germline assignment: CDR1 SGHAT and CDR2 FQNNGV. The CDR3 runs 20 residues.

V is TRBV5-1 and J is TRBJ2-7; possible D gene TRBD1, 5 bases. Germline V lookup: CDR1 SGHRS, CDR2 YFSETQ. The length of the CDR3 is 13 residues. V lost 7 bases to trimming and J lost 2 bases, with 13 bases between them. CDR3 in amino acids: CASLRVGTYEQYF. The DNA of the CDR3 is TGCGCCAGCCTCAGGGTAGGAACCTACGAGCAGTACTTC.

This clone was seen only once. The rearrangement links TRBV29-1 to TRBJ2-2; 10 nucleotides line up with TRBD2. The J segment lost 7 bases and the V segment lost 7 bases, leaving 9 bases of the junction unmatched. The germline V gene encodes CDR1 SQVTM and CDR2 ANQGSEA. The CDR3 runs 14 residues. This CDR3 is CSGGAGGPNGELFF. The CDR3 DNA reads TGCAGCGGTGGAGCGGGAGGGCCAAACGGGGAGCTGTTTTTT.

CDR3 bases: TGTGCCAGTTCACAGGGAAACTATAATTCACCCCTCCACTTT. As protein: CASSQGNYNSPLHF. The chain carries TRBV6-5 and TRBJ1-6; the D gene is possibly TRBD1 (6 bases). Germline CDR1 and CDR2: MNHEY and SVGAGI. This CDR3 has 14 amino acids. The V and J ends lost 9 bases and 3 bases respectively, with 12 bases between them.

The V gene is TRBV10-1, the J gene TRBJ2-7, with 8 bases fitting TRBD2. After removal of 5 bases from V and 5 bases from J, the junction contained 5 bases not matched to a gene. This CDR3 is built from 13 residues. CDR1 and CDR2 (germline): WNHNN, SYGVQD (reference sequence). DNA of the CDR3: TGCGCCAGCAGTCTCGGACTAGCCAACGAGCAGTACTTC. Protein sequence: CASSLGLANEQYF.

The chain carries TRBV7-2 and TRBJ2-5; no firm D call. Germline CDR1 is SGHTA and CDR2 is FQGNSA. There are 13 residues in the CDR3. V gave up 3 bases and J gave up 2 bases, with 7 bases separating them. This chain's CDR3 is CASSFGSQETQYF. In DNA form, the CDR3 reads TGTGCCAGCAGCTTTGGTAGTCAAGAGACCCAGTACTTC.

V and J are TRBV4-1 and TRBJ2-7; the D gene is possibly TRBD1 (5 bases). CDR1 MGHRA and CDR2 YSYEKL come from the germline V gene. The CDR3 length is 14 residues. V was clipped by 1 base and J by 5 bases, with 12 bases between them. DNA of the CDR3: TGCGCCAGCAGCCAAGTTTATCCAGGGAACGAGCAGTACTTC. Amino acids: CASSQVYPGNEQYF.

The J gene is TRBJ2-7, the V gene TRBV29-1, with TRBD1 matching 10 bases. The CDR3 runs to 12 residues. Losses at the gene ends were 4 bases for V and 6 bases for J; bases not matched to a gene: 3. The germline V gene has CDR1 SQVTM and CDR2 ANQGSEA. Here the CDR3 reads CSVGGTGAEQYF. DNA of the CDR3: TGCAGCGTTGGAGGGACAGGGGCCGAGCAGTACTTC.

V and J are TRBV19 and TRBJ2-2; 10 bases agree with TRBD2. V shed 6 bases, J shed 7 bases, and the junction held 11 bases outside the gene matches. Germline lookup yields CDR1 LNHDA and CDR2 SQIVND (reference sequence). The CDR3 sequence is 16 residues long. The CDR3 coding sequence is TGTGCCAGTAGAGGGGTAGCGGGGGGTCGGCTCGGGGAGCTGTTTTTT. Amino acid sequence: CASRGVAGGRLGELFF.

The chain joins TRBV27 to TRBJ2-7; 7 nucleotides match TRBD1. The CDR3 consists of 16 residues. V gave up 6 bases and J gave up 4 bases; unmatched junction bases: 15. Germline V gene sequence: CDR1 MNHEY, CDR2 SMNVEV (reference sequence). CDR3 in DNA: TGTGCCAGCAGGCCCACAAGGGACAGCCTGTCATACGAGCAGTACTTC. Translating it yields CASRPTRDSLSYEQYF.